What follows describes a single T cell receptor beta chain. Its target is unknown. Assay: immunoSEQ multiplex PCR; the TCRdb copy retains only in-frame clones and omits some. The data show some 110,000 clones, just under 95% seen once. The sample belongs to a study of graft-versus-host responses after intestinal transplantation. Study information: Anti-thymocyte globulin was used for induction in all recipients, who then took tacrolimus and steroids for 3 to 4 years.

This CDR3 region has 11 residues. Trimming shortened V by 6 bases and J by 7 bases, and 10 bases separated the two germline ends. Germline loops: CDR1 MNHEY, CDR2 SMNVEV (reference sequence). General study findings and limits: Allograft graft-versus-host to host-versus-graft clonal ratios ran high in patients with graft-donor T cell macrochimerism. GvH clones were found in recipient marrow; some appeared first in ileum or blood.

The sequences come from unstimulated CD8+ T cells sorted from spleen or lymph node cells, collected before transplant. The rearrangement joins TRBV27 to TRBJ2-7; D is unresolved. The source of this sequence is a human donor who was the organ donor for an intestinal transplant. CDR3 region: CASSSLGEQYF. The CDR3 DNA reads TGTGCCAGCAGCTCCCTCGGAGAGCAGTACTTC.